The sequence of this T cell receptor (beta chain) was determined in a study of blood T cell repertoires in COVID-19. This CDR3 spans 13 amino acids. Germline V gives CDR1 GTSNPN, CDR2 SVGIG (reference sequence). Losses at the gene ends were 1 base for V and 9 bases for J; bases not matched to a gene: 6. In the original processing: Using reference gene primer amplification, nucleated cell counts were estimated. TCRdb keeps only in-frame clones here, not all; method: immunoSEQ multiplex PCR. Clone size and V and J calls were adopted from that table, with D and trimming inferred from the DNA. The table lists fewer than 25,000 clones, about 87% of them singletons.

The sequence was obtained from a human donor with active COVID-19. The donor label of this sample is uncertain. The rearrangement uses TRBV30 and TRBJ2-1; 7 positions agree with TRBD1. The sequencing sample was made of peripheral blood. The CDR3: CAWSGNAGGEQFF. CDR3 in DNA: TGTGCCTGGAGTGGGAATGCAGGGGGTGAGCAGTTCTTC.